These 18 T cell receptor beta chains share one sample of origin, sequenced in a study of blood T cell repertoires in COVID-19. Data came from immunoSEQ multiplex PCR; TCRdb stores just in-frame clones and leaves some out. The repertoire holds 100,000 to 150,000 clones, with about 74% as singletons. The sample consisted of peripheral blood. The receptor set was obtained from a human donor in a cohort sampled during active COVID-19.

CDR3 region: CASSLSGATDGYTF. The CDR3 region has the DNA TGTGCCAGCAGTTTATCAGGGGCTACAGATGGCTACACCTTC. The gene calls are TRBV27 and TRBJ1-2; maybe TRBD1 (5 bases). The CDR3 has 14 amino acids. In germline, CDR1 is MNHEY, CDR2 SMNVEV (reference sequence). Trimming cost V 0 bases and J 6 bases, with 11 bases left between them.

This rearrangement joins TRBV27 to TRBJ1-4; 7 positions agree with TRBD1. The CDR3 extends over 14 amino acids. Germline CDR1 reads MNHEY; CDR2 reads SMNVEV (reference sequence). Unmatched junction bases numbered 4, after V lost 5 bases and J lost 4 bases. The CDR3 nucleotides are TGTGCCAGCAGTATCCGGGACAGTAATGAAAAACTGTTTTTT. Its protein is CASSIRDSNEKLFF.

This clone was seen only a few times. V is TRBV7-2 and J is TRBJ1-1; 7 bases align to TRBD1. In germline, CDR1 is SGHTA, CDR2 FQGNSA. V lost 5 bases and J lost 0; bases outside the gene matches: 12. The CDR3 is made up of 17 amino acids. The CDR3 protein is CASSPTGVGLMNTEAFF. CDR3 DNA: TGTGCCAGCAGCCCCACAGGGGTCGGTCTCATGAACACTGAAGCTTTCTTT. Using reference TRBV7-2 and TRBJ1-1 for the parts outside the CDR3, the full variable domain is GAGVSQSPSNKVTEKGKDVELRCDPISGHTALYWYRQSLGQGLEFLIYFQGNSAPDKSGLPSDRFSAERTGGSVSTLTIQRTQQEDSAVYLCASSPTGVGLMNTEAFFGQGTRLTVV.

J is TRBJ2-7 and V is TRBV28; 7 bases fit TRBD2. Trimming at V came to 5 bases and at J to 3 bases, leaving 7 bases not matched to a gene. Per the germline V gene, CDR1 is MDHEN and CDR2 is SYDVKM. CDR3 length: 14 residues. CDR3 amino acids: CASSQGLVFYEQYF. The CDR3 DNA reads TGTGCCAGCAGTCAAGGACTAGTTTTCTACGAGCAGTACTTC.

The chain joins TRBV3-1 (or the pseudogene TRBV3-2) to TRBJ2-1, with TRBD2 matching 10 bases. V lost 3 bases and J lost 2; bases outside the gene matches: 1. Germline loops: CDR1 LGHDT, CDR2 YNNKEL (reference sequence). The CDR3 totals 15 residues. CDR3 sequence: CASSHSGRTYNEQFF. As DNA, the CDR3 is TGTGCCAGCAGCCATAGCGGGAGGACCTACAATGAGCAGTTCTTC.

J is TRBJ1-1 and V is TRBV11-1, with D maybe TRBD1 (5 bases). Germline V gives CDR1 SGHAT, CDR2 FQDESV (reference sequence). V lost 3 bases to trimming and J lost 3 bases, with 11 bases between them. The CDR3 is 14 residues long. The CDR3 bases are TGTGCCAGCAGCTTTGGGGCCTCCCACACTGAAGCTTTCTTT. Its translation is CASSFGASHTEAFF.

This sequence joins TRBV27 and TRBJ2-2, with 9 bases identical to TRBD1. V was pared by 5 bases and J by 0 bases, with 4 bases of the junction left unmatched. This CDR3 is 16 amino acids long. Germline lookup yields CDR1 MNHEY and CDR2 SMNVEV (reference sequence). DNA for the CDR3: TGTGCCAGCAGTATTACAGGGGGCTCGAACACCGGGGAGCTGTTTTTT. This codes for CASSITGGSNTGELFF.

The chain employs TRBV28 and TRBJ1-5; TRBD1 aligns across 9 bases. Germline CDR1 MDHEN, CDR2 SYDVKM. The CDR3 extends over 17 amino acids. With V trimmed by 8 bases and J by 5 bases, 16 bases remained unmatched. The CDR3 nucleotides read TGTGCCAGCGTATCTGGACAGGGGTTTTTAGGGCATCAGCCCCAGCATTTT. Protein sequence: CASVSGQGFLGHQPQHF. The whole variable domain, remainder taken from reference TRBV28 and TRBJ1-5, is DVKVTQSSRYLVKRTGEKVFLECVQDMDHENMFWYRQDPGLGLRLIYFSYDVKMKEKGDIPEGYSVSREKKERFSLILESASTNQTSMYLCASVSGQGFLGHQPQHFGDGTRLSIL.

V usage is TRBV4-1 and J usage is TRBJ1-1, with D perhaps TRBD1 (5 bases). CDR1 is MGHRA, CDR2 YSYEKL, per germline. The CDR3 sequence is 15 residues long. V lost 4 bases and J 4 bases, leaving 16 bases between the germline ends. Here the CDR3 reads CASSPIGRASTEAFF. In DNA form, the CDR3 reads TGCGCCAGCAGCCCGATCGGCAGGGCCTCCACTGAAGCTTTCTTT.

This clone was observed a few times. The rearrangement uses TRBV28 and TRBJ2-7; 7 bases align to TRBD1. Unmatched junction bases numbered 5, after V lost 2 bases and J lost 4 bases. Germline V gene lookup returns CDR1 MDHEN and CDR2 SYDVKM. This CDR3 is built from 14 residues. The CDR3 protein is CASSLAGTAYEQYF. In DNA form, the CDR3 reads TGTGCCAGCAGTTTAGCCGGGACAGCTTACGAGCAGTACTTC.

V usage is TRBV5-1 and J usage is TRBJ1-4; TRBD1 matches 7 bases. CDR3 size: 16 residues. V lost 0 bases, J lost 6 bases, and 8 bases stayed unmatched. Germline CDR1 is SGHRS and CDR2 is YFSETQ. The CDR3 sequence is CASSLVGGPEHEKLFF. DNA of the CDR3: TGCGCCAGCAGCTTGGTAGGGGGCCCCGAGCATGAAAAACTGTTTTTT.

The chain employs TRBV6-5 and TRBJ2-1; TRBD2 might be the D (5 bases). CDR3 size: 12 residues. CDR1 is MNHEY and CDR2 is SVGAGI in the germline V gene. The CDR3 DNA is TGTGGGGTCTCCGAGGGCTACAATGAGCAGTTCTTC. Encoded protein: CGVSEGYNEQFF.

The rearrangement links TRBV6-2 or TRBV6-3 to TRBJ2-5; D is unresolved. The CDR3 consists of 11 residues. V was clipped by 6 bases and J by 4 bases, with 6 bases between them. Looked up from germline, CDR1 is MNHEY and CDR2 is SVGEGT. The CDR3 region has the DNA TGTGCCAGCAGCATCTTAGAGACCCAGTACTTC. As protein: CASSILETQYF.

The V and J genes are TRBV5-1 and TRBJ2-7; 10 nucleotides line up with TRBD2. The germline V gene encodes CDR1 SGHRS and CDR2 YFSETQ. J gave up 5 bases and V 1 base, and 6 bases lay outside the gene matches. This CDR3 is 15 amino acids long. The CDR3: CASSLYTSGVDEQYF. For the CDR3, the DNA is TGCGCCAGCAGCTTGTACACTAGCGGGGTAGACGAGCAGTACTTC.

The chain uses TRBV15 and TRBJ1-2; D might be TRBD1 (6 bases). The V end lost 11 bases, the J end lost 1 base, and 14 bases lay between the germline ends. The CDR3 is 13 amino acids. Germline V CDR1 and CDR2: LNHNV, YYDKDF (reference sequence). CDR3 coding DNA: TGTGCCGCGGGGGACACCCGTAACTATGGCTACACCTTC. It codes for CAAGDTRNYGYTF.

The rearrangement links TRBV6-5 to TRBJ1-6; 9 bases match TRBD1. Germline CDR1 reads MNHEY; CDR2 reads SVGAGI. This CDR3 is built from 14 residues. The junction had 6 bases not matched to a gene; V was cut back by 6 bases and J by 9 bases. CDR3 DNA: TGTGCCAGCAGCCGGGACAGGGCCCTTTCACCCCTCCACTTT. As protein: CASSRDRALSPLHF.

The chain carries TRBV7-8 and TRBJ1-1, with 7 positions matching TRBD1. V was pared by 1 base and J by 5 bases, with 4 bases of the junction left unmatched. CDR1 SGHVS and CDR2 FQNEAQ come from the germline V gene. This CDR3 has 14 residues. CDR3 coding DNA: TGTGCCAGCAGCTTAGAGGGGGCGGGGACTGAAGCTTTCTTT. It codes for CASSLEGAGTEAFF.

The chain is built from TRBV29-1 and TRBJ1-4; tentative D call: TRBD1 (6 bases). The germline gives CDR1 SQVTM, CDR2 ANQGSEA. The V and J ends lost 0 bases and 7 bases respectively, with 12 bases between them. The CDR3 consists of 14 residues. CDR3 DNA sequence: TGCAGCGTTGAAGATGGGGGACACTCTGAAAAACTGTTTTTT. It encodes CSVEDGGHSEKLFF.